This TCR beta chain derives from a study of blood T cell repertoires in COVID-19. Assay used: immunoSEQ multiplex PCR; TCRdb lists only in-frame clones, some missing. The profile covers about 530,000 clones, with approximately 88% appearing a single time and 7.8% taken by the ten largest. In germline, CDR1 is SGHTS, CDR2 YDEGEE. Deletions cut 4 bases from V and 6 bases from J, with 20 bases between. The length of the CDR3 is 15 residues. J is TRBJ2-7 and V is TRBV5-8; D is possibly TRBD1 (6 bases). The specimen was peripheral blood. The TCR originated in a woman between 50 and 59 years old with COVID-19, enrolled during active disease. The CDR3 coding sequence is TGTGCCAGCAGCCAGTCGATTAGGACAGACCGCGAGCAGTACTTC. Encoded protein: CASSQSIRTDREQYF.